The 3 T cell receptor beta chains below were found in one sample sequenced in a study of monozygotic twins with inflammatory bowel disease. TCRdb reprocessed the 5' RACE reads; each CDR3 protein has one entry and no DNA is given. The listing contains over 200,000 distinct CDR3 sequences. Sequencing used blood. The receptors derive from a human donor with ulcerative colitis or Crohn's disease, or a healthy co-twin of an affected twin (not recorded which).

This chain joins TRBV25-1 and TRBJ2-1; TCRdb names TRBD2, which stays unverified in the absence of DNA. The CDR3 totals 16 residues. Germline V gives CDR1 MGHDK, CDR2 SYGVNS. Here the CDR3 reads CASSSLTSGAHNEQFF.

The chain is built from TRBV12-3 or TRBV12-4 and TRBJ2-7. The CDR3 loop spans 13 amino acids. CDR3: CASSLPNSYEQYF.

CDR3 protein: CASSPGTGGRAFF. The chain uses TRBV11-2 and TRBJ1-1; lacking DNA, the TRBD1 call made by TCRdb goes unchecked. CDR1 SGHAT and CDR2 FQNNGV come from the germline V gene. The length of the CDR3 is 13 residues. The full variable domain, in which reference TRBV11-2 and TRBJ1-1 provide the parts outside the CDR3, is EAGVAQSPRYKIIEKRQSVAFWCNPISGHATLYWYQQILGQGPKLLIQFQNNGVVDDSQLPKDRFSAERLKGVDSTLKIQPAKLEDSAVYLCASSPGTGGRAFFGQGTRLTVV.